The rows below give T cell receptor beta chains drawn from one sample of a study of radiotherapy plus CTLA-4 blockade in lung cancer. Sequenced by immunoSEQ multiplex PCR; TCRdb stores in-frame clones only, minus some. In the table there are about 80,000 clones, around 87% of which are singletons. The input for sequencing was peripheral blood, taken from a patient treated with radiotherapy plus ipilimumab. The receptors shown here come from a human donor with non-small cell lung cancer who had stable disease on radiotherapy plus ipilimumab. Each CDR3 is given with its conserved first and last residue. D genes are given only for firm matches. A row's size may be missing; if present it is once, few, many or a size class.

abundance	d_gene	v_gene	j_gene	CDR3nt	CDR3aa
-	-	TRBV9	TRBJ2-5	TGTGCCAGCAGCGGGACAGCTCAAGAGACCCAGTACTTC	CASSGTAQETQYF
-	-	TRBV5-1	TRBJ2-7	TGCGCCAGCAGTAGGGAGTCCTACGAGCAGTACTTC	CASSRESYEQYF
-	-	TRBV11-2	TRBJ2-2	TGTGCCAGCAGCTTGGGAACAATGAACACCGGGGAGCTGTTTTTT	CASSLGTMNTGELFF
-	TRBD1	TRBV4-2	TRBJ1-2	TGTGCCAGCAGCCAACCTAGTCCGGGACAGGGAGTCTATGGCTACACCTTC	CASSQPSPGQGVYGYTF
-	-	TRBV18	TRBJ1-4	TGTGCCAGCTCACGCACAGGGTCTAATGAAAAACTGTTTTTT	CASSRTGSNEKLFF
once	-	TRBV2	TRBJ1-4	TGTGCCAGCAGGAAGGACAGCACAACTAATGAAAAACTGTTTTTT	CASRKDSTTNEKLFF
-	-	TRBV5-4	TRBJ1-2	TGTGCCAGCAGCTTCGACAGGACTAACTATGGCTACACCTTC	CASSFDRTNYGYTF
-	TRBD1	TRBV29-1	TRBJ1-2	TGCAGCGTGGAACAGGGGGCGGACTATGGCTACACCTTC	CSVEQGADYGYTF
once	-	TRBV5-1	TRBJ1-2	TGCGCCAGCAGCAGGGAAGGTAACTATGGCTACACCTTC	CASSREGNYGYTF
-	TRBD1	TRBV18	TRBJ2-7	TGTGCCAGCTCACCCACAGGGGGCGGGGAGCAGTACTTC	CASSPTGGGEQYF
once	-	TRBV7-3	TRBJ2-1	TGTGCCAGCAGGGGGGACGGTGACAATGAGCAGTTCTTC	CASRGDGDNEQFF
once	TRBD1	TRBV28	TRBJ2-7	TGTGCCAGCAGTTTAGGGACAGGGGTCTACGAGCAGTACTTC	CASSLGTGVYEQYF
-	TRBD1	TRBV28	TRBJ1-5	TGTGCCAGCAGTCAGGGACAGTCGAATCAGCCCCAGCATTTT	CASSQGQSNQPQHF
few	-	TRBV6-4	TRBJ1-6	TGTGCCAGCAGAAGACAGGAGCATTCACCCCTCCACTTT	CASRRQEHSPLHF
-	TRBD1	TRBV6-6	TRBJ2-7	TGTGCCACTCGCAGGGGGTACTCCTACGAGCAGTACTTC	CATRRGYSYEQYF
once	TRBD1	TRBV6-4	TRBJ1-6	TGTGCCAGCAGTGACTCTTCAGGGGGCGCCGTAAATTCACCCCTCCACTTT	CASSDSSGGAVNSPLHF
once	-	TRBV7-3	TRBJ2-1	TGTGCCAGCAGCTTAGACAGGCTCCCCTACAATGAGCAGTTCTTC	CASSLDRLPYNEQFF
-	-	TRBV5-1	TRBJ2-1	TGCGCCAGCAGCTTGGGTCAGCGAGACAGTGAGCAGTTCTTC	CASSLGQRDSEQFF
-	TRBD1	TRBV27	TRBJ1-2	TGTGCCAGCAGTTTCGACAGGGGGCATTCCGGCTACACCTTC	CASSFDRGHSGYTF
-	TRBD2	TRBV6-5	TRBJ2-7	TGTGCCAGTTACGGGGGGATAAGCTCCTACGAGCAGTACTTC	CASYGGISSYEQYF
-	-	TRBV10-1	TRBJ2-3	TGCGCCAGCAGTGAGTCGGGGCAGGGGACAGATACGCAGTATTTT	CASSESGQGTDTQYF
-	-	TRBV19	TRBJ2-1	TGTGCCAGTAGGGGGACGACGCGTGAGAAGCAGTTCTTC	CASRGTTREKQFF
-	-	TRBV19	TRBJ1-2	TGTGCCAGTAGTATAGGAGGGTCTGGTGGCTACACCTTC	CASSIGGSGGYTF
once	TRBD1	TRBV6-1	TRBJ1-5	TGTGCCAGCAGTGAAGAAAGGACAGGGGTTAGCAATCAGCCCCAGCATTTT	CASSEERTGVSNQPQHF
-	-	TRBV7-2	TRBJ1-2	TGTGCCAGCAGCTTAAGTACCTCTATGGGCTACACCTTC	CASSLSTSMGYTF
-	TRBD1	TRBV15	TRBJ2-7	TGTGCCACCAGCAGAGGAAGGGGGACAGGGAACGACGAGCAGTACTTC	CATSRGRGTGNDEQYF
few	-	TRBV4-2	TRBJ2-7	TGTGCCAGCAGCCAAGACAGTTCGGACTACGAGCAGTACTTC	CASSQDSSDYEQYF
once	-	TRBV7-9	TRBJ2-5	TGTGCCAGCAGCACGGGCACCCAAGTCCAAGAGACCCAGTACTTC	CASSTGTQVQETQYF